This T cell receptor (beta chain) stems from a study of spatial heterogeneity in lung cancer. Study at large: Samples came from roughly 72 TRACERx patients with untreated early-stage lung cancer. Taken at a median of approximately 23 months after resection, follow-up PBMC samples underwent sequencing when available.

Time point defined: blood at routine non-recurrence follow-up after resection. TCRs were sequenced from unsorted whole RNA of tumor, nontumor lung or PBMC. TCR cDNA molecules each carried a unique molecular identifier. TCRdb ran MiXCR on the 5' RACE reads and lists one entry per CDR3 protein. The sample lists roughly 120,000 distinct CDR3 sequences, 9.5% to 15% occurring once. Trimming left V 5 bases short and J 1 base short, with 15 bases between. This CDR3 spans 15 amino acids. Per the germline V gene, CDR1 is SGHRS and CDR2 is YFSETQ. In this sample, this clonotype turned up a few times. The chain has TRBV5-1 and TRBJ1-1, with D hard to call. This clonotype was sampled from a male donor with early-stage non-small cell lung cancer. Sequencing was performed on PBMCs, taken at follow-up. This chain's CDR3 is CASRASVRENTEAFF. In nucleotides, the CDR3 is TGCGCCAGCAGGGCGTCCGTTCGGGAGAACACTGAAGCTTTCTTT.